This TCR beta chain was sequenced during a study of cytomegalovirus exposure and HLA in healthy donors. Findings and limits, study-wide: In vitro experiments confirmed that three CMV-associated chains were specific for CMV antigens.

In the case of this clone: As yet, its antigen is unknown.

Using immunoSEQ multiplex PCR, the repertoire was profiled, and TCRdb retains in-frame clones only, with some absent. The sample consists of 150,000 to 200,000 clones, more than 75% of them appearing once. Sequenced sample: PBMCs. This clonotype was obtained from a man younger than 30 in good health and CMV-seronegative.

For the CDR3, the DNA is TGTGCCAGCAGTGTTACCGGGGAGACCAAAAACACTGAAGCTTTCTTT. The encoded protein is CASSVTGETKNTEAFF. The chain recombines TRBV2 with TRBJ1-1; no definite D call. Germline CDR1 reads SNHLY; CDR2 reads FYNNEI. This CDR3 is built from 16 residues. V lost 4 bases and J lost 2, with 17 bases in between.